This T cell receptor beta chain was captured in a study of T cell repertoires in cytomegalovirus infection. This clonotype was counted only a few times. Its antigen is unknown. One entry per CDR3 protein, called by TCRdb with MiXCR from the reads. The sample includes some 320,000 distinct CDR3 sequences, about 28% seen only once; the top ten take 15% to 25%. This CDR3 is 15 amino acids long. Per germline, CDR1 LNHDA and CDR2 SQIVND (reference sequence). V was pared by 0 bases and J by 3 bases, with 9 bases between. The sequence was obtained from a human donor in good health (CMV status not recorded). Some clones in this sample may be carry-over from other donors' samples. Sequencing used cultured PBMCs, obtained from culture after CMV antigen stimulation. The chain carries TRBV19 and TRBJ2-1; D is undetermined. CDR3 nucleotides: TGTGCCAGTAGTATAGAACCCACGGGCTACAATGAGCAGTTCTTC. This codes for CASSIEPTGYNEQFF. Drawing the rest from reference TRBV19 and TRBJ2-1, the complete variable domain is DGGITQSPKYLFRKEGQNVTLSCEQNLNHDAMYWYRQDPGQGLRLIYYSQIVNDFQKGDIAEGYSVSREKKESFPLTVTSAQKNPTAFYLCASSIEPTGYNEQFFGPGTRLTVL.